This is a list of T cell receptor beta chains from one sample in a study of T cell repertoires in cytomegalovirus infection. From the reads, TCRdb called clonotypes with MiXCR, one entry per CDR3 protein. The sample shows 650,000 to 900,000 distinct CDR3 sequences, about 29% of them seen only once. No antigen has been identified for these receptors. The sequences come from cultured CD8+ T cells from PBMCs, collected from culture after CMV antigen stimulation. These TCRs come from a human donor in good health (CMV status not recorded). Some clones in this sample may be carry-over from other donors' samples. Both conserved end residues are part of each CDR3. Each record gives: D gene, V gene, clone size, J gene, CDR3 DNA, CDR3 protein. D genes are given only for firm matches. Clone sizes are given selectively: once, few, many, or a class where the clone is expanded.

D: .
V: TRBV12-5
size: few
J: TRBJ1-1
DNA: TGTGCTAGTGGTTTGGGCCCGACACGAGAAGACACTGAAGCTTTCTTT
CDR3: CASGLGPTREDTEAFF

D: .
V: TRBV7-2
size: few
J: TRBJ2-2
DNA: TGTGCCAGCATTTTCCTGGGAGCCGGGGAGCTGTTTTTT
CDR3: CASIFLGAGELFF

D: .
V: TRBV10-3
size: few
J: TRBJ1-2
DNA: TGTGCCATCAGTGGGGTTGGGGTTCCCAGGTCAGATGGCTACACCTTC
CDR3: CAISGVGVPRSDGYTF

D: .
V: TRBV19
size: many
J: TRBJ2-2
DNA: TGTGCCAGTAGTAGGGTTTCGAACACCGGGGAGCTGTTTTTT
CDR3: CASSRVSNTGELFF

D: TRBD2
V: TRBV7-6
size: few
J: TRBJ2-1
DNA: TGTGCCAGCAGCCCTAGGGCCAGCGGGGGCCTTTTTTCCTACAATGAGCAGTTCTTC
CDR3: CASSPRASGGLFSYNEQFF

D: TRBD1
V: TRBV7-9
size: .
J: TRBJ2-7
DNA: TGTGCCAGCAGCTTCGTAACAGGGGTAGTCGAGCAGTACTTC
CDR3: CASSFVTGVVEQYF

D: .
V: TRBV6-2/TRBV6-3
size: few
J: TRBJ2-1
DNA: TGTGCCAGCAGTTTGGTACAGGGAAACTACAATGAGCAGTTCTTC
CDR3: CASSLVQGNYNEQFF

D: TRBD2
V: TRBV5-4
size: .
J: TRBJ2-5
DNA: TGTGCCAGCAGCTCCTTACTAGCGGGGGACCAAGAGACCCAGTACTTC
CDR3: CASSSLLAGDQETQYF

D: TRBD1
V: TRBV27
size: few
J: TRBJ2-7
DNA: TGTGCCAGCAGTTTATCCATACTCGGACAGGGTATAACCTACGAGCAGTACTTC
CDR3: CASSLSILGQGITYEQYF

D: .
V: TRBV7-6
size: few
J: TRBJ1-1
DNA: TGTGCCAGCAGGACCCAGGGCGTAAGCACTGAAGCTTTCTTT
CDR3: CASRTQGVSTEAFF

D: TRBD1
V: TRBV27
size: few
J: TRBJ1-1
DNA: TGTGCCAGCAGTTTAGAGAGGGGGCTCTATACTGAAGCTTTCTTT
CDR3: CASSLERGLYTEAFF

D: .
V: TRBV19
size: once
J: TRBJ2-3
DNA: TGTGCCAGTATGGACACTCTCACAGATACGCAGTATTTT
CDR3: CASMDTLTDTQYF

D: .
V: TRBV5-4
size: few
J: TRBJ1-1
DNA: TGTGCCAGCAGCTTGGCTGGACGGAGCACTGAAGCTTTCTTT
CDR3: CASSLAGRSTEAFF

D: .
V: TRBV7-9
size: few
J: TRBJ1-6
DNA: TGTGCCAGCAGCGCCGTGGCAGGGAATTCACCCCTCCACTTT
CDR3: CASSAVAGNSPLHF

D: .
V: TRBV6-5
size: .
J: TRBJ2-5
DNA: TGTGCCAGCAGTTACTCTTTGAGTAGAGAGACCCAGTACTTC
CDR3: CASSYSLSRETQYF

D: .
V: TRBV19
size: .
J: TRBJ1-1
DNA: TGTGCCAGTAAGGGTCTTACTGAAGCTTTCTTT
CDR3: CASKGLTEAFF

D: .
V: TRBV13
size: .
J: TRBJ2-3
DNA: TGTGCCAACAGCCAGGACAGTTTGACGCAGTATTTT
CDR3: CANSQDSLTQYF

D: .
V: TRBV7-2
size: few
J: TRBJ1-2
DNA: TGTGCCAGCAGCTTAGGTATCCAGGGGATGGGCTATGGCTACACCTTC
CDR3: CASSLGIQGMGYGYTF

D: .
V: TRBV18
size: many
J: TRBJ1-1
DNA: TGTGCCAGCTCACGAGATAACACTGAAGCTTTCTTT
CDR3: CASSRDNTEAFF

D: TRBD2
V: TRBV15
size: few
J: TRBJ2-3
DNA: TGTGCCACCAGCCTGGGACTAGCAGACACAGATACGCAGTATTTT
CDR3: CATSLGLADTDTQYF

D: .
V: TRBV9
size: .
J: TRBJ1-5
DNA: TGTGCCAGCAGCCTGGGGTCCAACTCGGGGGAGCCCCAGCATTTT
CDR3: CASSLGSNSGEPQHF

D: .
V: TRBV7-8
size: few
J: TRBJ1-1
DNA: TGTGCCAGCAGCACAGGACATATCACTGAAGCTTTCTTT
CDR3: CASSTGHITEAFF

D: .
V: TRBV6-1
size: many
J: TRBJ1-2
DNA: TGTGCCAGCAGTGGACCACTGCAGGGGTACTATGGCTACACCTTC
CDR3: CASSGPLQGYYGYTF

D: .
V: TRBV29-1
size: .
J: TRBJ1-1
DNA: TGCAGCGTCGGGACGGGGAACACTGAAGCTTTCTTT
CDR3: CSVGTGNTEAFF

D: .
V: TRBV11-2
size: .
J: TRBJ1-1
DNA: TGTGCCAGCAGCCCCCGGGCAGCGATGAACACTGAAGCTTTCTTT
CDR3: CASSPRAAMNTEAFF

D: .
V: TRBV5-6
size: .
J: TRBJ1-5
DNA: TGTGCCAGCAGCTACGGCCGGGGCACCGCAATTCAGCCCCAGCATTTT
CDR3: CASSYGRGTAIQPQHF

D: TRBD1
V: TRBV28
size: .
J: TRBJ2-2
DNA: TGTGCCAGCAGTTTTTTTCAGGTGCACAGGGGAGTCACCGGGGAGCTGTTTTTT
CDR3: CASSFFQVHRGVTGELFF

D: .
V: TRBV7-9
size: .
J: TRBJ1-1
DNA: TGTGCCAGCAGCTTCAACTCGGGGAACACTGAAGCTTTCTTT
CDR3: CASSFNSGNTEAFF

D: .
V: TRBV27
size: few
J: TRBJ2-7
DNA: TGTGCCAGCAGTTTTGGCGCTGAGGGCTACGAGCAGTACTTC
CDR3: CASSFGAEGYEQYF

D: .
V: TRBV12-5
size: .
J: TRBJ1-6
DNA: TGTGCTAGTGGCCCGACCGGGGGAGATAATTCACCCCTCCACTTT
CDR3: CASGPTGGDNSPLHF

D: .
V: TRBV7-6
size: few
J: TRBJ1-1
DNA: TGTGCCAGCAGCTTAGCGCTGGCGAACACTGAAGCTTTCTTT
CDR3: CASSLALANTEAFF

D: .
V: TRBV6-2/TRBV6-3
size: few
J: TRBJ2-1
DNA: TGTGCCAGCAGTTATTGGGGGGGGCCCTACAATGAGCAGTTCTTC
CDR3: CASSYWGGPYNEQFF

D: .
V: TRBV7-9
size: many
J: TRBJ1-1
DNA: TGTGCCAGCAGCTTGGGCGAGGGTGAAGCTTTCTTT
CDR3: CASSLGEGEAFF

D: .
V: TRBV6-1
size: .
J: TRBJ1-3
DNA: TGTGCCAGCAGCGATATGCGGGATCCGGCTGGAAACACCATATATTTT
CDR3: CASSDMRDPAGNTIYF

D: TRBD1
V: TRBV13
size: few
J: TRBJ2-7
DNA: TGTGCCAGCAGCTTAGGCGTAGGACAGGCGAACTTC
CDR3: CASSLGVGQANF

D: .
V: TRBV28
size: .
J: TRBJ1-1
DNA: TGTGCCAGCACCCAGGGCTACACTGAAGCTTTCTTT
CDR3: CASTQGYTEAFF

D: .
V: TRBV6-2/TRBV6-3
size: .
J: TRBJ1-2
DNA: TGTGCCAGCAGTTACTCTGACAAGAGGGATGGCTACACCTTC
CDR3: CASSYSDKRDGYTF

D: TRBD2
V: TRBV7-2
size: many
J: TRBJ2-5
DNA: TGTGCCAGCAGCTTAGTTGCGGGGGGGATACAAGAGACCCAGTACTTC
CDR3: CASSLVAGGIQETQYF

D: .
V: TRBV6-4
size: .
J: TRBJ2-7
DNA: TGTGCCAGCAGTGAAGCTAACGGGTCAGGAGGGACCTATTACGAGCAGTACTTC
CDR3: CASSEANGSGGTYYEQYF

D: .
V: TRBV12-3/TRBV12-4
size: few
J: TRBJ1-5
DNA: TGTGCCAGCAGCCAGAGCTCTGGTCAGCCCCAGCATTTT
CDR3: CASSQSSGQPQHF

D: .
V: TRBV12-3/TRBV12-4
size: .
J: TRBJ2-3
DNA: TGTGCCAGCAGTTTCGGTAGGGTTGATACGCAGTATTTT
CDR3: CASSFGRVDTQYF

D: .
V: TRBV6-5
size: .
J: TRBJ2-2
DNA: TGTGCCAGCAGTTACTCGCAGGGGTGGACCGGGGAGCTGTTTTTT
CDR3: CASSYSQGWTGELFF